This entry is about one T cell receptor (beta chain). The data originate from a study of blood T cell repertoires in COVID-19. Study-wide context: Samples came from the United States, Italy and Spain, spanning acute and convalescent COVID-19. The cDNA or gDNA used as material had been derived from T cells, B-cell-depleted T cells, or PBMCs.

How the authors handled the data: It was from reference gene primer amplification that nucleated cell counts were estimated. Assay used: immunoSEQ multiplex PCR; TCRdb lists only in-frame clones, some missing. The DNA gave D and trimming, while V, J and clone size come from that table. Of 350,000 to 450,000 clones listed, about 88% are singletons. Trimming at V came to 5 bases and at J to 1 base, leaving 7 bases not matched to a gene. Germline V lookup: CDR1 LNHDA, CDR2 SQIVND (reference sequence). This CDR3 has 15 residues. Material for sequencing was peripheral blood. This clonotype originated in a human donor in a cohort sampled during active COVID-19. The chain employs TRBV19 and TRBJ1-1, with TRBD1 matching 7 bases. CDR3 sequence reads: CASSLDRLGNTEAFF. Written as DNA, the CDR3 is TGTGCCAGTAGTTTGGACAGGCTGGGGAACACTGAAGCTTTCTTT.